The rows below give T cell receptor beta chains drawn from one sample of a study of T cell repertoires in cytomegalovirus infection. TCRdb called the reads again in MiXCR, with one record for every CDR3 protein. The table has more than 90,000 distinct CDR3 sequences, 10% seen once. No antigen has been assigned to these receptors. Sequencing used PBMCs, sequenced either directly or after in vitro stimulation (not recorded which). These receptors were taken from a human donor in good health (CMV status not recorded). Some clones in this sample may be carry-over from other donors' samples. Each CDR3 is given with its conserved first and last residue. Each record gives: D gene, V gene, J gene, clone size, CDR3 DNA, CDR3 protein. The D gene is left open where the match is weak. Clone size, where shown, is once, few, many, or a class for clones that have expanded.

.	TRBV30	TRBJ2-1	once	TGTGCCTGGAGTGTACGGAGTGGAGCTGAGCAGTTCTTC	CAWSVRSGAEQFF
.	TRBV10-3	TRBJ2-1	many	TGTGCCATCAGGGGCGCGAGCGGTATTAACAATGAGCAGTTCTTC	CAIRGASGINNEQFF
.	TRBV20-1	TRBJ2-1	many	TGCAGTGCTAGTAGAGGGCCAAGCTACAATGAGCAGTTCTTC	CSASRGPSYNEQFF
TRBD2	TRBV25-1	TRBJ2-7	many	TGTGCCAGCAGTGCTTATAGCGGGCGCGTATACGAGCAGTACTTC	CASSAYSGRVYEQYF
TRBD1	TRBV7-2	TRBJ1-3	many	TGTGCCAGCAGCCAGGGGGCTGGAAACACCATATATTTT	CASSQGAGNTIYF
.	TRBV19	TRBJ2-6	.	TGTGCCAGTAGTAATCAGGCCTCTGGGGCCAACGTCCTGACTTTC	CASSNQASGANVLTF
TRBD1	TRBV7-2	TRBJ1-1	many	TGTGCCAGCAGCTTAGTAGGGACAGGGGCCATGAACACTGAAGCTTTCTTT	CASSLVGTGAMNTEAFF
TRBD1	TRBV7-9	TRBJ2-1	few	TGTGCCAGCAGCCCGAGACAGGGTACCTACAATGAGCAGTTCTTC	CASSPRQGTYNEQFF
TRBD1	TRBV7-8	TRBJ2-5	many	TGTGCCAGCAGCTTGTTGACAGGGCCGACCCAGTACTTC	CASSLLTGPTQYF
.	TRBV7-2	TRBJ1-2	many	TGTGCCAGCAGCCCAACGGGGGCTAACTATGGCTACACCTTC	CASSPTGANYGYTF